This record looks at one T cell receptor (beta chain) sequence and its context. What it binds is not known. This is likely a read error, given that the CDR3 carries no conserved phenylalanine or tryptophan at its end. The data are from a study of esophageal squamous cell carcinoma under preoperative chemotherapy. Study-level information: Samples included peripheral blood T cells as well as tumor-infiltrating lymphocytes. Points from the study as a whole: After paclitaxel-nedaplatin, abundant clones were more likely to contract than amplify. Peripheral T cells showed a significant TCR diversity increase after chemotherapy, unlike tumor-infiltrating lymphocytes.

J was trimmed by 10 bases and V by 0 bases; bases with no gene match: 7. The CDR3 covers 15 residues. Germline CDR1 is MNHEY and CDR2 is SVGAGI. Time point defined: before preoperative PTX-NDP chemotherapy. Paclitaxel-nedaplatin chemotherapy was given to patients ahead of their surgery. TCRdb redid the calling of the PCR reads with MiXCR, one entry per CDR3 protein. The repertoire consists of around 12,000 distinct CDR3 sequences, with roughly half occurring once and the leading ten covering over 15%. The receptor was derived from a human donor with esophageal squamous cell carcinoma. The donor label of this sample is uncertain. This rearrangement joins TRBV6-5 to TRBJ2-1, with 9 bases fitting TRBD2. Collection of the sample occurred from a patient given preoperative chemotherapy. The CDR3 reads CASSYSSSGAYEQFL. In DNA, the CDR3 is TGTGCCAGCAGTTACTCGTCTAGCGGGGCCTACGAGCAGTTCTTA.